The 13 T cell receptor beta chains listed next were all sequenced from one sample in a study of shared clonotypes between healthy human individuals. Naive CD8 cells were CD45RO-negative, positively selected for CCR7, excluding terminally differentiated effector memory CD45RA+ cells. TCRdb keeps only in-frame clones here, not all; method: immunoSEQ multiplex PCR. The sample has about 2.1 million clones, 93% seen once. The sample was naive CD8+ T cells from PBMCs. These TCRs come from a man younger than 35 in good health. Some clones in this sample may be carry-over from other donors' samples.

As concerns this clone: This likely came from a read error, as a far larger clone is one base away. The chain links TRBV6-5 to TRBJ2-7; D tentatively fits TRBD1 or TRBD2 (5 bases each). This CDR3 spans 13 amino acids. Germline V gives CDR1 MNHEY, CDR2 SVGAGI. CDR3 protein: CASTSGTSYKQYF. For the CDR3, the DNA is TGTGCCAGCACGTCGGGGACGTCCTACAAGCAGTACTTC.

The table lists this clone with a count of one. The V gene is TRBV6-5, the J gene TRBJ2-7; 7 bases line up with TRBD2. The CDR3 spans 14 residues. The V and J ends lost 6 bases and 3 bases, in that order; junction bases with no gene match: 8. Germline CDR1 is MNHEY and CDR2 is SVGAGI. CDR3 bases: TGTGCCAGCAGCCTCAGCGGGAATGTCTACGAGCAGTACTTC. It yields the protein CASSLSGNVYEQYF.

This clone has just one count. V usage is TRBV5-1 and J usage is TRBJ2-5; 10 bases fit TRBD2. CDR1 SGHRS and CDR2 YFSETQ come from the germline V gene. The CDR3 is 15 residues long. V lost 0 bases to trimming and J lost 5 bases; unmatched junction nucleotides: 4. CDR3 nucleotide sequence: TGCGCCAGCAGCTTGGCCCCTAGCGGGAGCGAGACCCAGTACTTC. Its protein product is CASSLAPSGSETQYF.

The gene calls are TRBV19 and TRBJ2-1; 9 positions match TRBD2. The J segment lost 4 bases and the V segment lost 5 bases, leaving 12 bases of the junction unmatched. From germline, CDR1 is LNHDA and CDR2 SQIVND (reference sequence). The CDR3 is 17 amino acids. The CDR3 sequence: CASSPTPPGLAYNEQFF. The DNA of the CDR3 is TGTGCCAGTAGTCCTACTCCGCCGGGACTAGCATACAATGAGCAGTTCTTC.

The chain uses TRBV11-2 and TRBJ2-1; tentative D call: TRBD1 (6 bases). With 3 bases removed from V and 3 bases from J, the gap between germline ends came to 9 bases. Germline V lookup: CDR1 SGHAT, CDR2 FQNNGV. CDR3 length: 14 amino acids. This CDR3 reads CASSLADSYNEQFF. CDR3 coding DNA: TGTGCCAGCAGCTTGGCGGACAGCTACAATGAGCAGTTCTTC.

In DNA, the CDR3 is TGTGCCAGCAGCCCACGACAGGGGGCGCCGGGCATCTATGGCTACACCTTC. Protein: CASSPRQGAPGIYGYTF. The chain has TRBV7-6 and TRBJ1-2; TRBD1 matches 10 bases. The CDR3 has 17 amino acids. The V gene's germline CDR1 is SGHVS and CDR2 FNYEAQ. The trim removed 5 bases at V and 4 bases at J, leaving 13 bases unmatched.

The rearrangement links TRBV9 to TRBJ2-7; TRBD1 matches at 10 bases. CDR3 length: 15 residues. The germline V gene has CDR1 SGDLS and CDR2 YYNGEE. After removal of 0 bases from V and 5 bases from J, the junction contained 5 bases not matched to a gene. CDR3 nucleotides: TGTGCCAGCAGCGTAGTACCGGGACAGGGGCACGAGCAGTACTTC. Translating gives CASSVVPGQGHEQYF.

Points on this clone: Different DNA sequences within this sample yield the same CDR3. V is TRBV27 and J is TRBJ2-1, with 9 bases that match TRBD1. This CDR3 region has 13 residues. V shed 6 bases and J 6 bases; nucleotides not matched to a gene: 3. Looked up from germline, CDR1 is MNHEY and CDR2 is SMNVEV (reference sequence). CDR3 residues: CASSLTGGNEQFF. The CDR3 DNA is TGTGCCAGCAGCTTGACAGGGGGCAATGAGCAGTTCTTC.

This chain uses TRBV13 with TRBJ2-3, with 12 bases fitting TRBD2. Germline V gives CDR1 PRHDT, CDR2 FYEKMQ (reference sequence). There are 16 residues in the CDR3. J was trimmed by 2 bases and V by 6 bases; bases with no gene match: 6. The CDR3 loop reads CASSQLAGGNTDTQYF. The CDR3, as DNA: TGTGCCAGCAGTCAACTAGCGGGAGGCAACACAGATACGCAGTATTTT.

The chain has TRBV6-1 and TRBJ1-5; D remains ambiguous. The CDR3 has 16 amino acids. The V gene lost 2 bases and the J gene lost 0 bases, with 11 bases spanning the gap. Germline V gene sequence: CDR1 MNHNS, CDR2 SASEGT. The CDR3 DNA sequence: TGTGCCAGCAGTGAATGGAGAGGGAGTAGCAATCAGCCCCAGCATTTT. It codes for CASSEWRGSSNQPQHF.

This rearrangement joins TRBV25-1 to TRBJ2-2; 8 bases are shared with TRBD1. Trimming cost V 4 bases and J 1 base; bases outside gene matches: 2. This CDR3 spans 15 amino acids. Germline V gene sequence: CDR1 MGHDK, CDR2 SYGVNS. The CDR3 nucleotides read TGTGCCAGCAGTGGAGACAGGGGGAACACCGGGGAGCTGTTTTTT. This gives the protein CASSGDRGNTGELFF. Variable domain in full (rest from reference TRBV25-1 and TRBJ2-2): EADIYQTPRYLVIGTGKKITLECSQTMGHDKMYWYQQDPGMELHLIHYSYGVNSTEKGDLSSESTVSRIRTEHFPLTLESARPSHTSQYLCASSGDRGNTGELFFGEGSRLTVL.

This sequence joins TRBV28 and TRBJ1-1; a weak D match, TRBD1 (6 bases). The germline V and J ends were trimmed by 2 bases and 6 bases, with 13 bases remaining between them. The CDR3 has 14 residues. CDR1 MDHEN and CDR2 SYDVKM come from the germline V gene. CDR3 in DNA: TGTGCCAGCAGTTTAAGGGGGGCTCCTCCTGAAGCTTTCTTT. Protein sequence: CASSLRGAPPEAFF. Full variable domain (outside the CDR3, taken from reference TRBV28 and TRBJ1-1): DVKVTQSSRYLVKRTGEKVFLECVQDMDHENMFWYRQDPGLGLRLIYFSYDVKMKEKGDIPEGYSVSREKKERFSLILESASTNQTSMYLCASSLRGAPPEAFFGQGTRLTVV.

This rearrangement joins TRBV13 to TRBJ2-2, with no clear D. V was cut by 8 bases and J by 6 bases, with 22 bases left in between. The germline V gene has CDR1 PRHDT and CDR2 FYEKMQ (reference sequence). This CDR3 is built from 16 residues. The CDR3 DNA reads TGTGCCAGCTCTTCCCCCAACGAGCAGAGCGCCGGGGAGCTGTTTTTT. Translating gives CASSSPNEQSAGELFF.